Sequencing of this T cell receptor beta chain was carried out in a study of blood T cells in healthy people across ages. Study at large: Per two T cells, template switching captured roughly one barcoded beta molecule.

Healthy Russian Caucasian donors spanned ages about 6 to 100 years. Researchers report isolating at least 6.5 million PBMCs per sample. A J-beta primer mix and a sample-barcoded 5' primer were used in a second PCR of about 7 to 11 cycles. Each of the cDNA molecules was tagged by a template-switch adaptor with 12 random nucleotides. TCRdb called the 5' RACE reads again in MiXCR, with one record for every CDR3 protein. The sample carries more than 1,400,000 distinct CDR3 sequences, around two fifths recorded once. The CDR3 is 12 amino acids. Germline loops: CDR1 SGHNT, CDR2 YYREEE (reference sequence). V gave up 4 bases and J gave up 5 bases, with 9 bases separating them. There are a few counts of this clonotype.

This clonotype was sampled from a woman aged 18-29 years in good health. The V and J genes are TRBV5-4 and TRBJ1-1; no clear D gene. The sequencing input was blood. In DNA form, the CDR3 reads TGTGCCAGCAGCACCCCCGGGACTGAAGCTTTCTTT. It encodes CASSTPGTEAFF.